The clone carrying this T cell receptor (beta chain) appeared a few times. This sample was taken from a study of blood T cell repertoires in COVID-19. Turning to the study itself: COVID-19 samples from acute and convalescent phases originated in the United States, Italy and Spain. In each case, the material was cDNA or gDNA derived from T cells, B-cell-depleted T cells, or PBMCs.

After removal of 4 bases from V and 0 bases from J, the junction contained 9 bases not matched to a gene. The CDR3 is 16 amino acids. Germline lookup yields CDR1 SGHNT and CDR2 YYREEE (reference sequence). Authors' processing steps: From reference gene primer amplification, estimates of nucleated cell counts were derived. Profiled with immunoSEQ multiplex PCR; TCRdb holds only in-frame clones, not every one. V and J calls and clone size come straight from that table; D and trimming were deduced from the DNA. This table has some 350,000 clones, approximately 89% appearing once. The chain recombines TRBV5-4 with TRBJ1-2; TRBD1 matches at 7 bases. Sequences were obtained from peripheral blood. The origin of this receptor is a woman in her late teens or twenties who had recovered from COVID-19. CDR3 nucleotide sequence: TGTGCCAGCAGCAGGGGACAGCCCCCGGCTAACTATGGCTACACCTTC. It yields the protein CASSRGQPPANYGYTF. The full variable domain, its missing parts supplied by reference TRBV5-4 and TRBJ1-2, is ETGVTQSPTHLIKTRGQQVTLRCSSQSGHNTVSWYQQALGQGPQFIFQYYREEENGRGNFPPRFSGLQFPNYSSELNVNALELDDSALYLCASSRGQPPANYGYTFGSGTRLTVV.